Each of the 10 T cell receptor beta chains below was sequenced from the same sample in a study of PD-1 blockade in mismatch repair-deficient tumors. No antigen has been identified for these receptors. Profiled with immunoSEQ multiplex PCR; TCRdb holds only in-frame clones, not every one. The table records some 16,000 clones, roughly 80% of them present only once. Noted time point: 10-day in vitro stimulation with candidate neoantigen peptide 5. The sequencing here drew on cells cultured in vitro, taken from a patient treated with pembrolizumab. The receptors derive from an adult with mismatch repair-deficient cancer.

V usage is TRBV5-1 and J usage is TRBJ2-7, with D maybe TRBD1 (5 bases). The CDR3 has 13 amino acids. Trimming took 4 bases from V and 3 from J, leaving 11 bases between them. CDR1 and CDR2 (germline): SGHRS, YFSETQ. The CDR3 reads CASSLGHHYEQYF. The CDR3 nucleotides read TGCGCCAGCAGCCTCGGACACCACTACGAGCAGTACTTC.

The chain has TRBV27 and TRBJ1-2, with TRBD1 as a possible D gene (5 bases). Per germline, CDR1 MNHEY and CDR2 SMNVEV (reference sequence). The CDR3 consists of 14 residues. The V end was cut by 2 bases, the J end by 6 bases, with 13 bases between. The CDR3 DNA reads TGTGCCAGCAGTTTACGGGCAGGGCTCAATGGCTACACCTTC. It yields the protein CASSLRAGLNGYTF.

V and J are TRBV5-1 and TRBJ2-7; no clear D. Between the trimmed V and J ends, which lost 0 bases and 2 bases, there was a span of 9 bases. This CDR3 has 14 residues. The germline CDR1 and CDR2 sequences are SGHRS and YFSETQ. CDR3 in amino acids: CASSLVVSPYEQYF. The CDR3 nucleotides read TGCGCCAGCAGCTTGGTAGTTAGTCCCTACGAGCAGTACTTC.

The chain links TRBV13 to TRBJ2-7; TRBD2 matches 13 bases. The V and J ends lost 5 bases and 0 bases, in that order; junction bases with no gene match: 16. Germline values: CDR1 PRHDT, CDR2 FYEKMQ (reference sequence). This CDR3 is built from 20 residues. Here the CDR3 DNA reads TGTGCCAGCAGCCAGTACGTGGTCCGGACTAGCGGGGGAAGCTCCTACGAGCAGTACTTC. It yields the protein CASSQYVVRTSGGSSYEQYF.

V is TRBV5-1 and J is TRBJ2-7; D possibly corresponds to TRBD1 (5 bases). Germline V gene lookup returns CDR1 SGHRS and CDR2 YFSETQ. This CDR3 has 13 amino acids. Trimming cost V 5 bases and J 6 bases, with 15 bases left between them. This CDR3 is CASRTRQYTEQYF. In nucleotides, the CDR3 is TGCGCCAGCAGAACCCGACAGTACACCGAGCAGTACTTC.

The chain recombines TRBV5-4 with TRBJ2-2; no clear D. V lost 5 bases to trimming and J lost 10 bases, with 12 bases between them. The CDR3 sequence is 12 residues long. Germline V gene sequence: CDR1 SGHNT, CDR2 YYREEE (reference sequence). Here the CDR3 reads CASSPDSQELFF. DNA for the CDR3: TGTGCCAGCAGTCCAGACTCCCAGGAGCTGTTTTTT.

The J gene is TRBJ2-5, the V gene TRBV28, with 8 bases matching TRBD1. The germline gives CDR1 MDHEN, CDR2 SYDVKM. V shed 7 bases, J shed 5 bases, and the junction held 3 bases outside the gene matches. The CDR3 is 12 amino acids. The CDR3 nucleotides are TGTGCCAGCAAGGACAGGGCGGAGACCCAGTACTTC. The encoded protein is CASKDRAETQYF. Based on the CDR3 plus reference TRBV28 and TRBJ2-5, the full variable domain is DVKVTQSSRYLVKRTGEKVFLECVQDMDHENMFWYRQDPGLGLRLIYFSYDVKMKEKGDIPEGYSVSREKKERFSLILESASTNQTSMYLCASKDRAETQYFGPGTRLLVL.

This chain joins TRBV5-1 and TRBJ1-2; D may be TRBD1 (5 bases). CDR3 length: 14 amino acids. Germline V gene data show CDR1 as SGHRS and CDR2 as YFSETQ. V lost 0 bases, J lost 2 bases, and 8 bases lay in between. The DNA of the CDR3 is TGCGCCAGCAGCTTGGGGCAGGGAAACTATGGCTACACCTTC. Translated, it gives CASSLGQGNYGYTF. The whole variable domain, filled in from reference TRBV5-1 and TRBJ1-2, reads KAGVTQTPRYLIKTRGQQVTLSCSPISGHRSVSWYQQTPGQGLQFLFEYFSETQRNKGNFPGRFSGRQFSNSRSEMNVSTLELGDSALYLCASSLGQGNYGYTFGSGTRLTVV.

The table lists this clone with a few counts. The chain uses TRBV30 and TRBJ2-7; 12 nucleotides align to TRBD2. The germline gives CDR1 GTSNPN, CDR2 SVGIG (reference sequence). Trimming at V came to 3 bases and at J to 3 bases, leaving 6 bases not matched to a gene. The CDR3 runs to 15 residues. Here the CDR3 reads CAWSGPGLAGYEQYF. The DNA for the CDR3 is TGTGCCTGGAGCGGACCGGGACTAGCGGGCTACGAGCAGTACTTC.

The CDR3 spells CASGPRLAGGKQYF. Here the CDR3 DNA reads TGCGCCAGCGGCCCCCGACTAGCGGGAGGGAAGCAGTACTTC. The J gene is TRBJ2-7, the V gene TRBV5-1; 14 nucleotides match TRBD2. This CDR3 region has 14 residues. Germline V gene lookup returns CDR1 SGHRS and CDR2 YFSETQ. V was clipped by 7 bases and J by 8 bases; unmatched bases: 8.